This record looks at one TCR beta chain sequence and its context. This specimen belongs to a study of human T cells and chemical hapten exposure. For the study at large: DPC 0.01% went on the upper back by patch test, with reading at 6 days. Mostly female, the patients presented with alopecia areata, totalis or universalis. TCR yields per sample varied, mainly owing to small pooled library volume differences.

MiXCR, run by TCRdb on the RACE reads, gives a single entry per CDR3 protein. Of 200,000 to 300,000 distinct CDR3 sequences detected, approximately 8.4% appear once; the ten largest clones hold less than 3%. Time point described: pre-sensitization, week 0. Treatment indicated: therapeutic diphenylcyclopropenone sensitization with weekly scalp DPC. The clonotype originates from a woman between 35 and 50 years old with alopecia areata. Some clones in this sample may be carry-over from other donors' samples. Source: whole blood, taken in connection with sensitization to the hapten diphenylcyclopropenone (DPC).

The CDR3 here is CASSFGLDSYEQYF. CDR3 DNA: TGTGCCAGCAGTTTCGGTTTGGACTCCTACGAGCAGTACTTC. The chain couples TRBV27 to TRBJ2-7, with D uncertain. The V gene's germline CDR1 is MNHEY and CDR2 SMNVEV (reference sequence). The CDR3 extends over 14 amino acids. V was pared by 3 bases and J by 0 bases, with 9 bases between.